A single sample gave rise to the 2 T cell receptor beta chains below, sequenced in a study of blood T cell repertoires in COVID-19. Data came from immunoSEQ multiplex PCR; TCRdb stores just in-frame clones and leaves some out. The sample holds more than 100,000 clones; nearly 85% are singletons and the top ten take over 10%. Sample: peripheral blood. The receptors stem from a human donor in a cohort sampled during active or convalescent COVID-19.

The chain recombines TRBV2 with TRBJ1-6; D is perhaps TRBD1 (5 bases). The V end was cut by 4 bases, the J end by 6 bases, with 16 bases between. This CDR3 region has 16 residues. The germline CDR1 and CDR2 sequences are SNHLY and FYNNEI. The DNA for the CDR3 is TGTGCCAGCAGTGGTGGCAGGGAGGGAGTTAATTCACCCCTCCACTTT. It codes for CASSGGREGVNSPLHF. Drawing the rest from reference TRBV2 and TRBJ1-6, the complete variable domain is EPEVTQTPSHQVTQMGQEVILRCVPISNHLYFYWYRQILGQKVEFLVSFYNNEISEKSEIFDDQFSVERPDGSNFTLKIRSTKLEDSAMYFCASSGGREGVNSPLHFGNGTRLTVT.

This clone was seen a single time. For the CDR3, the DNA is TGTGCCAGCAGTGAAGCGGGCTACAGGGGGGGCGAGCAGTACTTC. Translation gives CASSEAGYRGGEQYF. This rearrangement joins TRBV2 to TRBJ2-7; maybe TRBD1 (8 bases). V shed 0 bases and J shed 6 bases, with 15 bases lying between them. CDR1 SNHLY and CDR2 FYNNEI come from the germline V gene. This CDR3 comprises 15 residues. The full variable domain, in which reference TRBV2 and TRBJ2-7 provide the parts outside the CDR3, is EPEVTQTPSHQVTQMGQEVILRCVPISNHLYFYWYRQILGQKVEFLVSFYNNEISEKSEIFDDQFSVERPDGSNFTLKIRSTKLEDSAMYFCASSEAGYRGGEQYFGPGTRLTVT.